A selection of T cell receptor beta chains follows, all from one sample in a study of siplizumab effects on memory and regulatory T cells. The method was immunoSEQ multiplex PCR; TCRdb's version includes in-frame clones alone and lacks a portion of them. The sample has 100,000 or so clones, 93% seen once. Sequencing was done on a sample of CD4+ T cells sorted from blood. The receptor source for this set is a human donor in good health. Both conserved end residues are part of each CDR3. The order of the fields is clone size, V gene, D gene, J gene, CDR3 DNA, CDR3 protein. The D gene is left open where the match is weak. Clone size is given for some rows only: seen once, a few or many times, or a class if the clone is expanded.

>-|TRBV9|TRBD2|TRBJ2-7
TGTGCCAGCAGCGTAGAGGCAGCGGGGAGAACCTACGAGCAGTACTTC
CASSVEAAGRTYEQYF
>-|TRBV29-1|-|TRBJ2-1
TGCAGCGTTGAGTCACCAAACTACAATGAGCAGTTCTTC
CSVESPNYNEQFF
>few|TRBV5-1|-|TRBJ2-5
TGCGCCAGCAGCCTCCAAGAGACCCAGTACTTC
CASSLQETQYF
>-|TRBV7-6|TRBD2|TRBJ2-7
TGTGCCAGCAGCTTTGGGACTAGCGGGAGTCCTGGCGAGCAGTACTTC
CASSFGTSGSPGEQYF
>-|TRBV6-5|-|TRBJ2-3
TGTGCCAGCAGTGGGGGACTGTCTCGCACAGATACGCAGTATTTT
CASSGGLSRTDTQYF
>once|TRBV5-1|-|TRBJ2-2
TGCGCCAGCAGCTTCACAGGCACCGGGGAGCTGTTTTTT
CASSFTGTGELFF
>-|TRBV5-1|-|TRBJ1-6
TGCGCCAGCAGCGGGGTGGCCTATAATTCACCCCTCCACTTT
CASSGVAYNSPLHF
>-|TRBV10-3|-|TRBJ1-2
TGTGCCATCAGTGAGTTAGGACCCGCAGCTCGTGGCTACACCTTC
CAISELGPAARGYTF
>-|TRBV5-1|TRBD1|TRBJ1-5
TGCGCCAGCAGCGTCGACCCGCAGGGACAGGGCTCGCAGCCCCAGCATTTT
CASSVDPQGQGSQPQHF
>-|TRBV9|TRBD1|TRBJ2-1
TGTGCCAGCAGCGGACCGGGACAGGGGGGGAATGAGCAGTTCTTC
CASSGPGQGGNEQFF
>-|TRBV27|-|TRBJ1-2
TGTGCCAGCAGGGACAGCTATGGCTACACCTTC
CASRDSYGYTF
>-|TRBV5-4|-|TRBJ2-5
TGTGCCAGCAGCTTGGCTGGGCGGGTACAAGAGACCCAGTACTTC
CASSLAGRVQETQYF
>once|TRBV6-5|-|TRBJ1-1
TGTGCCAGCAGTTACGGGACATTGAACACTGAAGCTTTCTTT
CASSYGTLNTEAFF
>-|TRBV18|TRBD1|TRBJ2-7
TGTGCCAGCTCACCACCGATAGGACAGGGGAAATACGAGCAGTACTTC
CASSPPIGQGKYEQYF
>-|TRBV5-1|-|TRBJ1-1
TGCGCCAGCAGCTTAGGCTCTGGTTTGGGGACTGAAGCTTTCTTT
CASSLGSGLGTEAFF
>-|TRBV7-2|-|TRBJ1-4
TGTGCCAGCAGCTTAGTTCTCCTGAGCGAACTGTTTTTT
CASSLVLLSELFF
>once|TRBV2|TRBD1|TRBJ1-2
TGTGCCAGCAGTCCTCAGGGGGCCAACAACTATGGCTACACCTTC
CASSPQGANNYGYTF
>-|TRBV14|TRBD2|TRBJ2-3
TGTGCCAGCAGCCAGGGCAGACTAGCGGGATTTGATACGCAGTATTTT
CASSQGRLAGFDTQYF
>-|TRBV30|TRBD2|TRBJ2-1
TGTGCCTGGGCCCCCATGGGTAGCGGGAGGTGGAGTGAGCAGTTCTTC
CAWAPMGSGRWSEQFF
>-|TRBV28|TRBD1|TRBJ2-7
TGTGCCAGCAGTTTACCCGGACAGGGATCCTACGAGCAGTACTTC
CASSLPGQGSYEQYF
>-|TRBV7-6|TRBD2|TRBJ2-7
TGTGCCAGCAGCTCAGTAGCGGGAATCTACGAGCAGTACTTC
CASSSVAGIYEQYF
>few|TRBV14|-|TRBJ2-4
TGTGCCAGCAGCCAAGGACCGGGCCTCCAGTACTTC
CASSQGPGLQYF
>-|TRBV30|TRBD1|TRBJ1-2
TGTGCCTGGAGTGTATGGCAGGGGGACGGCTACACCTTC
CAWSVWQGDGYTF
>-|TRBV5-1|-|TRBJ1-4
TGCGCCAGCAGCTGGGGAAGGAGGGTAAGCTTGTATGAAAAACTGTTTTTT
CASSWGRRVSLYEKLFF
>few|TRBV5-1|TRBD1|TRBJ1-2
TGCGCCAGCAGCGAATGGGGACAGGCAGGCACCTTC
CASSEWGQAGTF
>-|TRBV7-9|TRBD1|TRBJ2-6
TGTGCCAGCAGCGCTCCCGGGACAGGGGACACTGGGGCCAACGTCCTGACTTTC
CASSAPGTGDTGANVLTF
>-|TRBV27|TRBD2|TRBJ2-2
TGTGCCAGCAGTTTAAGGGGGACTAGCGGGGGAAGTGGGGAGCTGTTTTTT
CASSLRGTSGGSGELFF
>-|TRBV6-1|TRBD1|TRBJ2-7
TGTGCCAGCAGTGAATCCCGGGACAGGGCCGATATAACCTACGAGCAGTACTTC
CASSESRDRADITYEQYF
>-|TRBV11-2|TRBD2|TRBJ2-7
TGTGCCAGCAGTCGGACTAGCGGGGCTACCTACGAGCAGTACTTC
CASSRTSGATYEQYF
>-|TRBV19|TRBD1|TRBJ1-1
TGTGCCAGCCGTCCAACCGGGACAGGGGGAATGAACACTGAAGCTTTCTTT
CASRPTGTGGMNTEAFF
>-|TRBV10-3|-|TRBJ2-3
TGTGCCATCAGTGAGAGGGCCCCCATCACAGATACGCAGTATTTT
CAISERAPITDTQYF
>-|TRBV11-2|-|TRBJ2-7
TGTGCCAGCAGCCAAGGCGCGACTGGGTACCTATACGAGCAGTACTTC
CASSQGATGYLYEQYF
>-|TRBV5-1|TRBD2|TRBJ2-3
TGCGCCAGCAGCAAACGGGGGGGCCCCGATACGCAGTATTTT
CASSKRGGPDTQYF
>-|TRBV7-3|-|TRBJ2-2
TGTGCCAGCAGCAGGGACCCTTTGAACACCGGGGAGCTGTTTTTT
CASSRDPLNTGELFF
>-|TRBV2|-|TRBJ2-5
TGTGCCAGCAGCGCCCGGGGGACCCAGTACTTC
CASSARGTQYF
>-|TRBV27|-|TRBJ1-2
TGTGCCAGCAGACAGGGTAACTATGGCTACACCTTC
CASRQGNYGYTF
>-|TRBV7-2|TRBD2|TRBJ2-1
TGTGCCAGCAGCCCCGAGGGACTAGCGGGAGGGTTCTTC
CASSPEGLAGGFF
>-|TRBV7-2|-|TRBJ1-3
TGTGCCAGCAGCTTAGGAACAGGCTCTGGAAACACCATATATTTT
CASSLGTGSGNTIYF
>-|TRBV11-3|-|TRBJ2-5
TGTGCCAGCAGCTTAGGGGGACCCCGGGTAAGAGAGACCCAGTACTTC
CASSLGGPRVRETQYF
>once|TRBV5-5|-|TRBJ2-5
TGTGCCAGCAGCTTGCAGGGCTTTGGAGAGACCCAGTACTTC
CASSLQGFGETQYF
>-|TRBV7-6|-|TRBJ1-6
TGTGCCAGCAGCCAAGCGACGGAGAATTCACCCCTCCACTTT
CASSQATENSPLHF
>-|TRBV10-3|TRBD2|TRBJ2-7
TGTGCCATCAAGCGGGAGATGGAGCAGTACTTC
CAIKREMEQYF